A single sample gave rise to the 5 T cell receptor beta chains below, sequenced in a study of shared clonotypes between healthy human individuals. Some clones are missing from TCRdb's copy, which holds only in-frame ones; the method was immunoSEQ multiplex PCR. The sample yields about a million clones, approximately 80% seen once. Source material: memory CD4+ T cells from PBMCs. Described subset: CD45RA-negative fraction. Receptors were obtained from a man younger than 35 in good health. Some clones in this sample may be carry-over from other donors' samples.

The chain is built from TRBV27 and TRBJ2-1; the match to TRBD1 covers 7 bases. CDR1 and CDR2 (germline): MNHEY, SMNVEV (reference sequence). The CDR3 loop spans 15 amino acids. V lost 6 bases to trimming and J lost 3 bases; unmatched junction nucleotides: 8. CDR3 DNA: TGTGCCAGCAGATACAGGGGAGCGGACTACAATGAGCAGTTCTTC. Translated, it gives CASRYRGADYNEQFF.

As DNA, the CDR3 is TGCAGCGTTGAAGTAGGGACGTGGCAGGAACCCTACGAGCAGTACTTC. Protein: CSVEVGTWQEPYEQYF. The chain is built from TRBV29-1 and TRBJ2-7, with D possibly called TRBD1 or TRBD2 (5 bases each). Germline V gives CDR1 SQVTM, CDR2 ANQGSEA. The length of the CDR3 is 16 residues. V shed 1 base and J shed 2 bases, with 18 bases lying between them.

The CDR3 protein is CASSYSKGSAGTF. CDR3 DNA sequence: TGTGCCAGCAGTTACTCGAAGGGCAGCGCCGGCACCTTC. The chain has TRBV6-5 and TRBJ1-2; D is ambiguous. Germline values: CDR1 MNHEY, CDR2 SVGAGI. CDR3 length equals 13 residues. The V end lost 0 bases, the J end lost 13 bases, and 15 bases lay between the germline ends.

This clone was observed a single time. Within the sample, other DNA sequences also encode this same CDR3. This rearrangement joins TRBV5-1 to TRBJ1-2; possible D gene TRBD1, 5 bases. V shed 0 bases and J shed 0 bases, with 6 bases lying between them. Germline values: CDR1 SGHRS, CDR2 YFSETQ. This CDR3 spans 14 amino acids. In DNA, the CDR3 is TGCGCCAGCAGCTTGGGGGGCGCTAACTATGGCTACACCTTC. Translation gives CASSLGGANYGYTF. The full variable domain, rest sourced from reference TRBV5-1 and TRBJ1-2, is KAGVTQTPRYLIKTRGQQVTLSCSPISGHRSVSWYQQTPGQGLQFLFEYFSETQRNKGNFPGRFSGRQFSNSRSEMNVSTLELGDSALYLCASSLGGANYGYTFGSGTRLTVV.

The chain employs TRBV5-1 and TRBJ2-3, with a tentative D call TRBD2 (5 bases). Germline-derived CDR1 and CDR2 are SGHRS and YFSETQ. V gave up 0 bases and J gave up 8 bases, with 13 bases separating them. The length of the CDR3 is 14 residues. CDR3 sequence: CASSLDLPGSTQYF. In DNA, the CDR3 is TGCGCCAGCAGCTTGGACCTCCCTGGGAGTACGCAGTATTTT.